The rows below give T cell receptor beta chains drawn from one sample of a study of early stage breast cancer tumors. The repertoire was sequenced with immunoSEQ multiplex PCR; TCRdb's copy has only in-frame clones and lacks some. Among fewer than 80,000 clones listed, around 80% were seen once. Sequencing was carried out using blood. Receptors originate from a person aged 40 to 49 with breast cancer. The CDR3 runs from the conserved cysteine through the conserved F or W. D genes are given only for firm matches. The size of a clone is reported for some rows only, either as once, few or many, or as a class for expanded clones.

clone_size	v_call	d_call	j_call	cdr3_nt	cdr3_aa
NA	TRBV5-1	NA	TRBJ2-2	TGCGCCAGCAGCTTGGAGGTCCAGCTCACCGGGGAGCTGTTTTTT	CASSLEVQLTGELFF
NA	TRBV10-3	NA	TRBJ1-5	TGTGCCATCAGTGAGTCTCAAGCTCTCAATCAGCCCCAGCATTTT	CAISESQALNQPQHF
NA	TRBV19	TRBD2	TRBJ2-7	TGTGCCAGTAGTCGCGGGGGGCTCTACGAGCAGTACTTC	CASSRGGLYEQYF
few	TRBV28	NA	TRBJ1-5	TGTGCCAGCAAACAGGGATCCATCCAGCCCCAGCATTTT	CASKQGSIQPQHF
NA	TRBV28	NA	TRBJ1-3	TGTGCCAGCAGTTTATGGTCGGGACTTGGAAACACCATATATTTT	CASSLWSGLGNTIYF
NA	TRBV27	NA	TRBJ2-7	TGTGCCAGCAGCTCAAAAGGCTACTCCTACGAGCAGTACTTC	CASSSKGYSYEQYF
NA	TRBV5-8	TRBD1	TRBJ1-4	TGTGCCAGCAGCTTGGGGGACAGGGGTGAAAAACTGTTTTTT	CASSLGDRGEKLFF
NA	TRBV19	NA	TRBJ1-1	TGTGCCAGTAGTACGAAGGGGGGCCGGAACACTGAAGCTTTCTTT	CASSTKGGRNTEAFF
once	TRBV5-6	NA	TRBJ2-7	TGTGCCAGCAGCATACGCTTTGAAGGGGTAACCTACGAGCAGTACTTC	CASSIRFEGVTYEQYF
NA	TRBV15	TRBD1	TRBJ2-5	TGTGCCACCAGCAGGACAGGGGGAAACGGGGAGACCCAGTACTTC	CATSRTGGNGETQYF
NA	TRBV25-1	NA	TRBJ1-2	TGTGCCAGCAGTGAGATGGGGCTTAACTATGGCTACACCTTC	CASSEMGLNYGYTF
NA	TRBV5-5	NA	TRBJ2-7	TGTGCCAGCAGCTCAGGCACCTACGAGCAGTACTTC	CASSSGTYEQYF
few	TRBV2	TRBD2	TRBJ2-7	TGTGCCAGCAGAGAAGGTCCAGCGGGAGCCTACGAGCAGTACTTC	CASREGPAGAYEQYF
once	TRBV28	TRBD2	TRBJ2-7	TGTGCCAGCCCTCCGCCGGGACTAGCGGGAGTGCCTCACTACGAGCAGTACTTC	CASPPPGLAGVPHYEQYF
NA	TRBV19	NA	TRBJ2-1	TGTGCCACCAAGCAGGTGGGGGGCAATGAGCAGTTCTTC	CATKQVGGNEQFF
NA	TRBV7-8	NA	TRBJ1-5	TGTGCCAGCAGCCCCGGACTCGTAAATCAGCCCCAGCATTTT	CASSPGLVNQPQHF
once	TRBV28	TRBD2	TRBJ2-3	TGTGCCAGCAGAACACCCTTGGCGGGAGGGCGTGCAGATACGCAGTATTTT	CASRTPLAGGRADTQYF
NA	TRBV29-1	TRBD1	TRBJ2-7	TGCAGCGTGACAGGGGGCTACGAGCAGTACTTC	CSVTGGYEQYF
NA	TRBV18	NA	TRBJ1-1	TGTGCCAGCTCGGAGGGGGGGCTAAACACTGAAGCTTTCTTT	CASSEGGLNTEAFF
NA	TRBV28	TRBD1	TRBJ1-2	TGTGCCAGCAGCCTAGGGACAGGGAACGGGGAACGGTATGGCTACACCTTC	CASSLGTGNGERYGYTF
NA	TRBV4-1	TRBD1	TRBJ1-1	TGCGCCAGCAGCCTACAAGATGACAGGGGGGTCAGGAGGACTGAAGCTTTCTTT	CASSLQDDRGVRRTEAFF
NA	TRBV28	NA	TRBJ2-3	TGTGCCAGCAGTTTGTCAGGGGAGGGCACAGATACGCAGTATTTT	CASSLSGEGTDTQYF
NA	TRBV19	NA	TRBJ1-6	TGTGCCAGTAGTATCGAGGCCAATTCACCCCTCCACTTT	CASSIEANSPLHF
NA	TRBV28	TRBD1	TRBJ2-7	TGTGCCAGCAGGCCTAAGTGGGGACAGGGTATCGACGAGCAGTACTTC	CASRPKWGQGIDEQYF
NA	TRBV6-7	NA	TRBJ1-4	TGTGCCAGCAGTTACTGGGGGCTCCGTACAACTAATGAAAAACTGTTTTTT	CASSYWGLRTTNEKLFF
once	TRBV2	NA	TRBJ1-1	TGTGCCAGCAAAATCAGTGGGGACACTGAAGCTTTCTTT	CASKISGDTEAFF
once	TRBV7-2	TRBD1	TRBJ1-1	TGTGCCAGCAGCCCGGACAGGTTGAACACTGAAGCTTTCTTT	CASSPDRLNTEAFF
NA	TRBV5-1	NA	TRBJ1-1	TGCGCCAGCAGCTTGGGGTTTAGAAGCTGGGGCACTGAAGCTTTCTTT	CASSLGFRSWGTEAFF
NA	TRBV7-9	NA	TRBJ1-2	TGTGCCAGCAGCTCCCCAGGGGTCTATGGCTACACCTTC	CASSSPGVYGYTF
NA	TRBV28	NA	TRBJ1-1	TGTGCCAGCAGGGCCCGTAGCCTCATGAACACTGAAGCTTTCTTT	CASRARSLMNTEAFF
NA	TRBV28	TRBD1	TRBJ2-7	TGTGCCAGCAGTCTCCGGGACAGGGGCTACGAGCAGTACTTC	CASSLRDRGYEQYF
NA	TRBV18	TRBD1	TRBJ2-5	TGTGCCAGCTCACCCGGGACAGGGGGTCGGGAGACCCAGTACTTC	CASSPGTGGRETQYF